This paragraph covers one TCR beta chain sequence. CDR3 length: 15 amino acids. V was pared by 3 bases and J by 4 bases, with 7 bases of the junction left unmatched. Germline CDR1 reads MGHRA; CDR2 reads YSYEKL. The repertoire was sequenced with immunoSEQ multiplex PCR; TCRdb's copy has only in-frame clones and lacks some. The top ten hold approximately 0.0097% of the sample, which has hundreds of thousands of clones, over 75% seen once. The data are from a study of shared T cell receptors in the human thymus. This same sample was also part of a study on human thymus T cells.

The chain has TRBV4-1 and TRBJ1-2, with 8 bases identical to TRBD1. This TCR was recovered from a boy less than two years old with a congenital heart defect. The sequencing sample was made of thymocytes. DNA for the CDR3: TGCGCCAGCAGCCAGGTTCCAGGGGGCGCCTATGGCTACACCTTC. Translating gives CASSQVPGGAYGYTF.